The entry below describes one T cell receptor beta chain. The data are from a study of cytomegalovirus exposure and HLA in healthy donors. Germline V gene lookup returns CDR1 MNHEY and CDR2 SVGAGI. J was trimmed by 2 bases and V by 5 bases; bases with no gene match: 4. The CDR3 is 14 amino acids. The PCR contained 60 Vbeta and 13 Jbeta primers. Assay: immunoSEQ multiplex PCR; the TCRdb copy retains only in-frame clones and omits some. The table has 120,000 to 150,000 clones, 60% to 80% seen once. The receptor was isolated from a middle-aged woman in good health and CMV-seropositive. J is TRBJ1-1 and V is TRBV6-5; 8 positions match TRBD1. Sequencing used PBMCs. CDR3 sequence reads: CASSTGQGNTEAFF. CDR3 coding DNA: TGTGCCAGCAGTACCGGACAGGGAAACACTGAAGCTTTCTTT.